These T cell receptor beta chains were read from a single sample in a study of T cells after yellow fever vaccination. One entry per CDR3 protein results from TCRdb running MiXCR on the 5' RACE reads. The sample carries over 250,000 distinct CDR3 sequences, roughly 4.8% recorded once. Material: CD4+ T cells sorted from PBMCs, obtained on the day of the yellow fever booster vaccination. Receptors were obtained from a man between 18 and 35 years old who received the YFV17D yellow fever vaccine. CDR3s include the opening cysteine and the closing phenylalanine or tryptophan. The D gene is left open where the match is weak.

D gene: TRBD1
V gene: TRBV10-3
CDR3 protein: CAISKGQGNQPQHF

D gene: TRBD2
V gene: TRBV7-9
CDR3 protein: CASLTGGSLADTQYF

D gene: NA
V gene: TRBV12-3/TRBV12-4
CDR3 protein: CASSLGGVDTEAFF

D gene: TRBD2
V gene: TRBV7-2
CDR3 protein: CASSRWGGFGNEQFF

D gene: NA
V gene: TRBV6-5
CDR3 protein: CASSYSRGLGKTQYF

D gene: NA
V gene: TRBV5-5
CDR3 protein: CASSLSGVWSNQPQHF

D gene: NA
V gene: TRBV7-7
CDR3 protein: CASSGVPGELFF

D gene: NA
V gene: TRBV6-5
CDR3 protein: CASSTPETQYF

D gene: NA
V gene: TRBV3-1
CDR3 protein: CASSLRGEKLFF

D gene: NA
V gene: TRBV2
CDR3 protein: CASQGRAAEVPLHF

D gene: TRBD2
V gene: TRBV6-2/TRBV6-3
CDR3 protein: CASSYSKTGGSEQFF

D gene: TRBD1
V gene: TRBV4-3
CDR3 protein: CASSHGQGAPLHF

D gene: TRBD1
V gene: TRBV11-2
CDR3 protein: CASSESDRGKSPLHF

D gene: TRBD1
V gene: TRBV3-1
CDR3 protein: CASSYTGVNQPQHF

D gene: NA
V gene: TRBV5-4
CDR3 protein: CASSSRTGTDTQYF

D gene: NA
V gene: TRBV7-9
CDR3 protein: CASSFGNQPQHF

D gene: NA
V gene: TRBV6-6
CDR3 protein: CASSALSGEQYF

D gene: NA
V gene: TRBV25-1
CDR3 protein: CASSEGSSYNSPLHF

D gene: TRBD1
V gene: TRBV3-1
CDR3 protein: CASSRTGGNGQPQHF

D gene: TRBD2
V gene: TRBV2
CDR3 protein: CASSTMGGTYNEQFF

D gene: TRBD2
V gene: TRBV11-2
CDR3 protein: CASSLGPGLALSPGGTQYF

D gene: TRBD1
V gene: TRBV12-3/TRBV12-4
CDR3 protein: CASSPGQSQETQYF

D gene: TRBD1
V gene: TRBV4-3
CDR3 protein: CASSQDGTGRSTVSGFF

D gene: TRBD1
V gene: TRBV10-3
CDR3 protein: CAIGGTGTGRNEQFF

D gene: NA
V gene: TRBV4-3
CDR3 protein: CASSQGMSLVLETQYF

D gene: NA
V gene: TRBV20-1
CDR3 protein: CSASLTVQETQYF

D gene: TRBD1
V gene: TRBV7-2
CDR3 protein: CASSQGQGASSGNTIYF

D gene: TRBD1
V gene: TRBV10-2
CDR3 protein: CASSPGQALREQYF

D gene: NA
V gene: TRBV7-9
CDR3 protein: CASSLGLLQETQYF

D gene: NA
V gene: TRBV4-2
CDR3 protein: CASSQEYLSVSPLHF

D gene: TRBD1
V gene: TRBV2
CDR3 protein: CASSETGGSYNEQFF

D gene: TRBD1
V gene: TRBV29-1
CDR3 protein: CSVPPRTGVYNEQFF

D gene: NA
V gene: TRBV7-2
CDR3 protein: CASSFRVTRGELFF

D gene: NA
V gene: TRBV2
CDR3 protein: CASRSGQETQYF

D gene: NA
V gene: TRBV28
CDR3 protein: CASSLEPGSGYTF

D gene: TRBD1
V gene: TRBV20-1
CDR3 protein: CSATGGGVGEKLFF

D gene: TRBD1
V gene: TRBV2
CDR3 protein: CASRDRGHNEQFF

D gene: NA
V gene: TRBV18
CDR3 protein: CASSGGLTDTQYF

D gene: TRBD1
V gene: TRBV6-6
CDR3 protein: CASSHDRGTDSPLHF

D gene: NA
V gene: TRBV10-1
CDR3 protein: CASSNKPTDTQYF

D gene: TRBD1
V gene: TRBV10-3
CDR3 protein: CAIRDRENTEAFF

D gene: NA
V gene: TRBV12-3/TRBV12-4
CDR3 protein: CASSGSGSQPQHF

D gene: NA
V gene: TRBV7-2
CDR3 protein: CASSPSPFMNTEAFF

D gene: NA
V gene: TRBV6-2/TRBV6-3
CDR3 protein: CASSYIGDTQYF

D gene: NA
V gene: TRBV7-2
CDR3 protein: CASSLAGTLNTEAFF

D gene: NA
V gene: TRBV5-1
CDR3 protein: CASSIGTPNTGELFF

D gene: NA
V gene: TRBV7-2
CDR3 protein: CASSLESGVRGYTF

D gene: NA
V gene: TRBV3-1
CDR3 protein: CASSQGRTVLGQPQHF

D gene: TRBD2
V gene: TRBV20-1
CDR3 protein: CSARELSGGSTDTQYF

D gene: NA
V gene: TRBV9
CDR3 protein: CASSVVSQNTEAFF

D gene: TRBD1
V gene: TRBV5-1
CDR3 protein: CASTGTGAHPNTEAFF

D gene: TRBD2
V gene: TRBV5-1
CDR3 protein: CASSTGLAGVGETQYF

D gene: TRBD1
V gene: TRBV7-8
CDR3 protein: CASSLAGQGKGVTDTQYF

D gene: NA
V gene: TRBV7-6
CDR3 protein: CASSSRSQSNEKLFF

D gene: NA
V gene: TRBV12-3/TRBV12-4
CDR3 protein: CASSPPGTGNTEAFF

D gene: NA
V gene: TRBV4-3
CDR3 protein: CASSQDTGRKETQYF

D gene: NA
V gene: TRBV7-2
CDR3 protein: CASSLVARDSGNTIYF

D gene: NA
V gene: TRBV27
CDR3 protein: CASSWSVNYGYTF

D gene: TRBD2
V gene: TRBV27
CDR3 protein: CASSGIGGSDEQYF

D gene: TRBD2
V gene: TRBV12-3/TRBV12-4
CDR3 protein: CASSLRLAGVSDTQYF